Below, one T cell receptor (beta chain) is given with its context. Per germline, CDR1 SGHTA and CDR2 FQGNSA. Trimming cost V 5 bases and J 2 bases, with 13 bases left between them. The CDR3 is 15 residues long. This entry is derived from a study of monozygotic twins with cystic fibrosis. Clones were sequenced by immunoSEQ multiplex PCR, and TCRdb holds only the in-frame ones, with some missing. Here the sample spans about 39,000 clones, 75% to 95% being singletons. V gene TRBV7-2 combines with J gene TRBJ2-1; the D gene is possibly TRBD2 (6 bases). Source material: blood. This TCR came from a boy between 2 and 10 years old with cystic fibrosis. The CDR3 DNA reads TGTGCCAGCAGCCCCCAAGCGGGTACCTACAATGAGCAGTTCTTC. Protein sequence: CASSPQAGTYNEQFF.